These T cell receptor beta chains were read from a single sample in a study of human T cells and chemical hapten exposure. MiXCR, run by TCRdb on the RACE reads, gives a single entry per CDR3 protein. This table holds about 89,000 distinct CDR3 sequences, roughly 9.6% found once. The specimen comprised whole blood, sampled in connection with sensitization to the hapten diphenylcyclopropenone (DPC). The receptor source for this set is a man in his forties with alopecia areata. Some clones in this sample may be carry-over from other donors' samples. Both conserved end residues are part of each CDR3. Fields, in order: J gene, V gene, D gene, clone size, CDR3 protein, CDR3 DNA. The D gene is left open where the match is weak. Rows may omit the clone size; those that give it use once, few, many or a size class.

J gene: TRBJ1-1; V gene: TRBV29-1; D gene: NA; clone size: many; CDR3 protein: CSVEDVLSGGAFF; CDR3 DNA: TGCAGCGTTGAAGATGTCTTGTCGGGGGGGGCTTTCTTT
J gene: TRBJ1-2; V gene: TRBV29-1; D gene: NA; clone size: few; CDR3 protein: CSVDGGYGYTF; CDR3 DNA: TGCAGCGTTGATGGGGGCTATGGCTACACCTTC
J gene: TRBJ2-1; V gene: TRBV6-2/TRBV6-3; D gene: TRBD1; clone size: NA; CDR3 protein: CASSTGQGGSSYNEQFF; CDR3 DNA: TGTGCCAGCAGTACCGGACAGGGGGGGAGCTCCTACAATGAGCAGTTCTTC
J gene: TRBJ2-5; V gene: TRBV7-2; D gene: TRBD2; clone size: many; CDR3 protein: CASSLELAPQETQYF; CDR3 DNA: TGTGCCAGCAGCTTAGAACTAGCGCCGCAAGAGACCCAGTACTTC
J gene: TRBJ2-1; V gene: TRBV12-3/TRBV12-4; D gene: TRBD2; clone size: NA; CDR3 protein: CASSSLTSGSNEQFF; CDR3 DNA: TGTGCCAGCAGTTCCCTGACTAGCGGGAGCAATGAGCAGTTCTTC
J gene: TRBJ1-6; V gene: TRBV7-2; D gene: NA; clone size: few; CDR3 protein: CASTANMGPNSPLHF; CDR3 DNA: TGTGCCAGCACCGCCAACATGGGCCCCAATTCACCCCTCCACTTT
J gene: TRBJ2-1; V gene: TRBV19; D gene: NA; clone size: NA; CDR3 protein: CASSVLEYNEQFF; CDR3 DNA: TGTGCCAGTAGCGTGCTAGAGTACAATGAGCAGTTCTTC
J gene: TRBJ2-1; V gene: TRBV20-1; D gene: TRBD2; clone size: many; CDR3 protein: CSAYEGTSGSSYNEQFF; CDR3 DNA: TGCAGTGCATACGAGGGGACTAGCGGGAGCTCCTACAATGAGCAGTTCTTC
J gene: TRBJ1-1; V gene: TRBV6-2/TRBV6-3; D gene: TRBD1; clone size: NA; CDR3 protein: CASNFGQGLMNTEAFF; CDR3 DNA: TGTGCCAGCAACTTCGGACAGGGCTTAATGAACACTGAAGCTTTCTTT
J gene: TRBJ2-4; V gene: TRBV6-5; D gene: NA; clone size: few; CDR3 protein: CASSYSRYSAKNIQYF; CDR3 DNA: TGTGCCAGCAGTTACTCGAGATATAGCGCCAAAAACATTCAGTACTTC
J gene: TRBJ2-6; V gene: TRBV24-1; D gene: NA; clone size: few; CDR3 protein: CATSSGITHAGANVLTF; CDR3 DNA: TGTGCCACCAGTAGTGGGATTACGCATGCTGGGGCCAACGTCCTGACTTTC
J gene: TRBJ1-6; V gene: TRBV15; D gene: TRBD1; clone size: many; CDR3 protein: CATSSEPGGGYNSPLHF; CDR3 DNA: TGTGCCACCAGCAGCGAGCCAGGGGGCGGATATAATTCACCCCTCCACTTT
J gene: TRBJ1-1; V gene: TRBV5-1; D gene: NA; clone size: few; CDR3 protein: CASSLEGPGSMNTEAFF; CDR3 DNA: TGCGCCAGCAGCTTGGAAGGTCCGGGATCCATGAACACTGAAGCTTTCTTT
J gene: TRBJ2-3; V gene: TRBV27; D gene: NA; clone size: NA; CDR3 protein: CASKRETDTQYF; CDR3 DNA: TGTGCCAGCAAGAGGGAGACAGATACGCAGTATTTT
J gene: TRBJ2-1; V gene: TRBV24-1; D gene: TRBD2; clone size: NA; CDR3 protein: CATAGPTSGRASYNEQFF; CDR3 DNA: TGTGCCACCGCGGGTCCGACTAGCGGGAGGGCCAGTTACAATGAGCAGTTCTTC
J gene: TRBJ2-5; V gene: TRBV29-1; D gene: TRBD2; clone size: few; CDR3 protein: CSVELAGRVETQYF; CDR3 DNA: TGCAGCGTTGAATTAGCGGGAAGAGTCGAGACCCAGTACTTC
J gene: TRBJ2-1; V gene: TRBV6-5; D gene: NA; clone size: NA; CDR3 protein: CASSNILDPNEQFF; CDR3 DNA: TGTGCCAGCAGCAATATTCTGGATCCCAATGAGCAGTTCTTC
J gene: TRBJ2-3; V gene: TRBV20-1; D gene: NA; clone size: NA; CDR3 protein: CSASTLVSTDTQYF; CDR3 DNA: TGCAGTGCTTCGACACTGGTGAGCACAGATACGCAGTATTTT
J gene: TRBJ2-3; V gene: TRBV27; D gene: NA; clone size: many; CDR3 protein: CASSLQARADTQYF; CDR3 DNA: TGTGCCAGCAGTTTACAGGCTAGAGCAGATACGCAGTATTTT
J gene: TRBJ2-2; V gene: TRBV30; D gene: TRBD2; clone size: NA; CDR3 protein: CAWSGLAGLTGELFF; CDR3 DNA: TGTGCCTGGAGCGGACTAGCGGGGCTCACCGGGGAGCTGTTTTTT
J gene: TRBJ1-1; V gene: TRBV10-3; D gene: TRBD1; clone size: few; CDR3 protein: CAISGRTGIRGNTEAFF; CDR3 DNA: TGTGCCATCAGTGGCAGGACAGGGATTAGAGGGAACACTGAAGCTTTCTTT
J gene: TRBJ1-4; V gene: TRBV7-9; D gene: NA; clone size: few; CDR3 protein: CASSLDNGGAEKLFF; CDR3 DNA: TGTGCCAGCAGCTTAGATAATGGGGGCGCGGAAAAACTGTTTTTT
J gene: TRBJ2-2; V gene: TRBV6-1; D gene: NA; clone size: few; CDR3 protein: CASRLNAGELFF; CDR3 DNA: TGTGCCAGCAGATTAAACGCCGGGGAGCTGTTTTTT
J gene: TRBJ2-6; V gene: TRBV7-2; D gene: NA; clone size: few; CDR3 protein: CASSLYGANVLTF; CDR3 DNA: TGTGCCAGCAGCTTATACGGGGCCAACGTCCTGACTTTC
J gene: TRBJ2-1; V gene: TRBV3-1; D gene: TRBD2; clone size: NA; CDR3 protein: CASSPSGRASEQFF; CDR3 DNA: TGTGCCAGCAGCCCTAGTGGGAGGGCCTCTGAGCAGTTCTTC
J gene: TRBJ2-1; V gene: TRBV28; D gene: NA; clone size: NA; CDR3 protein: CASSLFGRNHLDEQFF; CDR3 DNA: TGTGCCAGCAGCCTTTTTGGGCGGAACCACCTCGATGAGCAGTTCTTC
J gene: TRBJ1-1; V gene: TRBV11-2; D gene: NA; clone size: few; CDR3 protein: CASSLVGQGLTEAFF; CDR3 DNA: TGTGCCAGCAGCTTAGTCGGCCAGGGTTTAACCGAAGCTTTCTTT
J gene: TRBJ2-3; V gene: TRBV4-3; D gene: NA; clone size: many; CDR3 protein: CASSLGELARPGTQYF; CDR3 DNA: TGCGCCAGCAGCCTAGGCGAACTAGCAAGACCCGGTACGCAGTATTTT
J gene: TRBJ1-6; V gene: TRBV10-3; D gene: TRBD1; clone size: few; CDR3 protein: CAISETGTGSSYNSPLHF; CDR3 DNA: TGTGCCATCAGTGAAACCGGGACAGGGAGCTCCTATAATTCACCCCTCCACTTT
J gene: TRBJ1-3; V gene: TRBV7-2; D gene: NA; clone size: few; CDR3 protein: CASSSGLGSGNTIYF; CDR3 DNA: TGTGCCAGCAGCTCCGGTCTGGGCTCTGGAAACACCATATATTTT
J gene: TRBJ2-7; V gene: TRBV28; D gene: TRBD1; clone size: few; CDR3 protein: CASSGQGPYEQYF; CDR3 DNA: TGTGCCAGCAGTGGACAGGGCCCCTACGAGCAGTACTTC
J gene: TRBJ1-5; V gene: TRBV28; D gene: NA; clone size: many; CDR3 protein: CASSYGINPFHF; CDR3 DNA: TGTGCCAGCAGTTACGGGATAAACCCGTTCCATTTT
J gene: TRBJ2-1; V gene: TRBV19; D gene: NA; clone size: few; CDR3 protein: CASSPTAWGLTNEQFF; CDR3 DNA: TGTGCCAGTAGTCCCACCGCCTGGGGTCTTACAAATGAGCAGTTCTTC
J gene: TRBJ2-2; V gene: TRBV5-4; D gene: NA; clone size: few; CDR3 protein: CASSLVEGADTGELFF; CDR3 DNA: TGTGCCAGCAGCTTGGTCGAGGGCGCGGACACCGGGGAGCTGTTTTTT
J gene: TRBJ2-1; V gene: TRBV20-1; D gene: TRBD2; clone size: NA; CDR3 protein: CSARDVLAGVVEFF; CDR3 DNA: TGCAGTGCTAGGGATGTACTAGCGGGGGTTGTCGAGTTCTTC
J gene: TRBJ2-3; V gene: TRBV29-1; D gene: TRBD2; clone size: many; CDR3 protein: CSVNIRTSGTDTQYF; CDR3 DNA: TGCAGCGTTAATATAAGGACTAGCGGCACAGATACGCAGTATTTT
J gene: TRBJ1-4; V gene: TRBV4-3; D gene: NA; clone size: NA; CDR3 protein: CAISQDPGLNEKLFF; CDR3 DNA: TGCGCCATCAGCCAGGATCCGGGACTTAATGAAAAACTGTTTTTT
J gene: TRBJ1-1; V gene: TRBV3-1; D gene: TRBD1; clone size: few; CDR3 protein: CASSQVGTGNTEAFF; CDR3 DNA: TGTGCCAGCAGCCAAGTAGGGACAGGTAACACTGAAGCTTTCTTT
J gene: TRBJ1-4; V gene: TRBV24-1; D gene: NA; clone size: few; CDR3 protein: CATSDSGSNEKLFF; CDR3 DNA: TGTGCCACCAGTGATTCGGGCTCGAACGAAAAACTGTTTTTT
J gene: TRBJ2-7; V gene: TRBV9; D gene: NA; clone size: many; CDR3 protein: CASSGRLDRSYEQYF; CDR3 DNA: TGTGCCAGCAGCGGACGATTGGACCGCTCCTACGAGCAGTACTTC
J gene: TRBJ1-5; V gene: TRBV27; D gene: NA; clone size: many; CDR3 protein: CASSPDIVGNQPQHF; CDR3 DNA: TGTGCCAGCAGTCCAGATATCGTTGGCAATCAGCCCCAGCATTTT
J gene: TRBJ2-3; V gene: TRBV2; D gene: NA; clone size: many; CDR3 protein: CASRTTNTDTQYF; CDR3 DNA: TGTGCCAGCAGGACTACCAACACAGATACGCAGTATTTT